This record looks at one T cell receptor (beta chain) sequence and its context. Its antigen is not known. The entry originates in a study of shared clonotypes between healthy human individuals. Points from the study as a whole: Some clonotypes were shared by all four sorted-subset donors, while others were not shared. The non-shared ones had lower generation probabilities than the shared ones. Generally, naive subsets came out with larger estimated richness than memory subsets.

The data were produced by immunoSEQ multiplex PCR, yet TCRdb's version contains in-frame clones alone and is incomplete. The repertoire holds about 650,000 clones, with 95% to 96% as singletons. Terminally differentiated effector memory CD45RA+ cells were left out of the naive CD8 fraction, which was CD45RO-negative and positively selected for CCR7. The V and J ends lost 1 base and 6 bases, in that order; junction bases with no gene match: 2. The CDR3 extends over 14 amino acids. CDR1 and CDR2 from the germline V gene are SGHRS and YFSETQ. The receptor was derived from a woman aged 25-40 years in good health. Material for sequencing was naive CD8+ T cells sorted from blood. The V call is TRBV5-1, the J call TRBJ2-5; TRBD2 aligns across 11 bases. CDR3 residues: CASSLTSGRQTQYF. CDR3 nucleotides: TGCGCCAGCAGCTTGACTAGCGGGAGACAGACCCAGTACTTC.